This is a list of T cell receptor beta chains from one sample in a study of beta chain features in type 1 diabetes. The assay was immunoSEQ multiplex PCR, and TCRdb's table has in-frame clones only and misses some. Counted here are approximately 150,000 clones, approximately 13% occurring once; the ten biggest clones make up 1.3%. Sequencing used central memory CD4+ T cells from blood. These receptors were obtained from a man between 18 and 29 years old with type 1 diabetes. Each CDR3 is given with its conserved first and last residue. The D gene is left open where the match is weak. Some rows mark clone size as missing; the rest say once, few, many or name a class of expanded clone.

j_call cdr3_length d_call v_call clone_size cdr3_aa cdr3_nt
TRBJ1-2 13 NA TRBV7-9 few CASSPRGQPGYTF TGTGCCAGCAGCCCCCGGGGCCAGCCTGGCTACACCTTC
TRBJ2-5 17 TRBD2 TRBV9 NA CASSVGGLAGYKETQYF TGTGCCAGCAGCGTAGGGGGACTAGCGGGGTACAAGGAGACCCAGTACTTC
TRBJ1-1 15 NA TRBV29-1 NA CSALTPHREGTEAFF TGCAGCGCTTTAACCCCCCATAGGGAGGGAACTGAAGCTTTCTTT
TRBJ1-2 14 NA TRBV5-1 few CASSFETANYGYTF TGCGCCAGCAGCTTCGAGACAGCGAACTATGGCTACACCTTC
TRBJ1-1 14 NA TRBV6-1 few CASSEQGWATEAFF TGTGCCAGCAGTGAGCAGGGGTGGGCCACTGAAGCTTTCTTT
TRBJ1-2 14 NA TRBV7-2 NA CASSLGDPSYGYTF TGTGCCAGCAGCTTAGGGGACCCATCCTATGGCTACACCTTC
TRBJ1-3 14 NA TRBV10-3 NA CATTEDTSGNTIYF TGTGCCACTACGGAGGACACCTCTGGAAACACCATATATTTT
TRBJ1-6 15 NA TRBV7-9 NA CASSFLAPISSPLHF TGTGCCAGCAGCTTTTTAGCCCCAATCAGTTCACCCCTCCACTTT
TRBJ1-1 14 NA TRBV30 NA CAWRSGDSNTEAFF TGTGCCTGGAGGTCGGGGGATTCGAACACTGAAGCTTTCTTT
TRBJ2-5 13 NA TRBV5-1 NA CASSLMAEETQYF TGCGCCAGCAGCTTAATGGCCGAAGAGACCCAGTACTTC
TRBJ1-5 14 NA TRBV5-1 few CASSGDGSSQPQHF TGCGCCAGCAGCGGAGACGGATCCAGTCAGCCCCAGCATTTT
TRBJ1-2 14 NA TRBV7-6 NA CASSLGDANYGYTF TGTGCCAGCAGCTTAGGGGACGCCAACTATGGCTACACCTTC
TRBJ2-1 15 TRBD2 TRBV7-6 few CASSLAGTSQNEQFF TGTGCCAGCAGCTTAGCTGGGACTAGCCAGAATGAGCAGTTCTTC
TRBJ1-2 12 NA TRBV5-4 few CASSANAYGYTF TGTGCCAGCAGCGCCAACGCTTATGGCTACACCTTC
TRBJ2-7 15 NA TRBV5-1 NA CASSLVRGEPYEQYF TGCGCCAGCAGCTTGGTCCGGGGTGAGCCCTACGAGCAGTACTTC
TRBJ1-2 15 NA TRBV5-4 NA CASSQRVDSQYGYTF TGTGCCAGCAGCCAACGCGTTGACAGCCAGTATGGCTACACCTTC
TRBJ2-4 18 TRBD1 TRBV5-1 NA CASSVPRDRGFGENIQYF TGCGCCAGCAGCGTGCCCCGGGACAGAGGATTTGGCGAAAACATTCAGTACTTC
TRBJ2-5 14 NA TRBV6-1 NA CASRKRGPQETQYF TGTGCCAGCAGGAAAAGGGGACCCCAAGAGACCCAGTACTTC
TRBJ1-1 15 TRBD1 TRBV27 NA CASSQPTGGLTEAFF TGTGCCAGCAGTCAACCGACAGGGGGTTTAACTGAAGCTTTCTTT